A selection of T cell receptor beta chains follows, all from one sample in a study of shared clonotypes between healthy human individuals. Profiling relied on immunoSEQ multiplex PCR, and the TCRdb table lists in-frame clones only, not all of them. The sample carries approximately 2.1 million clones, approximately 95% recorded once. What was sequenced was naive CD4+ T cells from PBMCs. The receptors stem from a man in his late teens or twenties in good health. Some clones in this sample may be carry-over from other donors' samples. The CDR3 runs from the conserved cysteine through the conserved F or W. The D gene is left open where the match is weak. Some rows mark clone size as missing; the rest say once, few, many or name a class of expanded clone.

TRBJ2-7	TRBV29-1	TRBD2	-	CSVEEISLAGTYEQYF	TGCAGCGTTGAAGAAATTTCACTAGCGGGGACCTACGAGCAGTACTTC
TRBJ1-2	TRBV11-2	-	-	CASSHGRGYLLSPNYGYTF	TGTGCCAGCAGCCACGGGAGGGGGTACTTACTATCCCCTAACTATGGCTACACCTTC
TRBJ1-2	TRBV19	-	once	CASSLKGTNYGYTF	TGTGCCAGTAGTCTGAAAGGGACTAACTATGGCTACACCTTC
TRBJ2-5	TRBV7-3	-	-	CASSLGRPGQEETQYF	TGTGCCAGCAGCCTAGGCAGACCGGGACAAGAAGAGACCCAGTACTTC
TRBJ1-4	TRBV18	-	-	CASSPEGSNEKLFF	TGTGCCAGCTCACCAGAGGGGAGTAATGAAAAACTGTTTTTT
TRBJ1-1	TRBV27	-	once	CASSLTPGTEAFF	TGTGCCAGCAGCCTTACCCCAGGGACTGAAGCTTTCTTT
TRBJ2-3	TRBV9	TRBD1	few	CASSVGTGGTDTQYF	TGTGCCAGCAGCGTAGGGACAGGGGGGACAGATACGCAGTATTTT
TRBJ2-2	TRBV7-2	TRBD2	-	CASSLGPGLAANTGELFF	TGTGCCAGCAGCTTAGGCCCAGGACTAGCGGCGAACACCGGGGAGCTGTTTTTT
TRBJ2-3	TRBV5-1	-	once	CASSGLEQLSADTQYF	TGCGCCAGCAGCGGTTTAGAACAGTTGAGTGCAGATACGCAGTATTTT
TRBJ2-1	TRBV27	-	-	CASSSPLVSSYNEQFF	TGTGCCAGCAGCTCCCCCCTGGTAAGCTCCTACAATGAGCAGTTCTTC
TRBJ2-2	TRBV7-9	-	once	CASSSRAGGTANTGELFF	TGTGCCAGCAGCTCCCGCGCTGGCGGCACAGCGAACACCGGGGAGCTGTTTTTT
TRBJ2-7	TRBV7-9	TRBD2	-	CASSTGLADYEQYF	TGTGCCAGCAGCACCGGACTAGCGGATTACGAGCAGTACTTC
TRBJ2-3	TRBV5-8	-	-	CASSLGGTSTDTQYF	TGTGCCAGCAGCTTGGGAGGAACTAGCACAGATACGCAGTATTTT
TRBJ2-4	TRBV28	-	-	CASSLQRISKNIQYF	TGTGCCAGCAGTTTACAGCGGATTTCCAAAAACATTCAGTACTTC
TRBJ1-4	TRBV5-1	-	-	CASSWTTTNEKLFF	TGCGCCAGCAGCTGGACAACAACTAATGAAAAACTGTTTTTT
TRBJ2-7	TRBV6-6	-	once	CASSYTAGEQYF	TGTGCCAGCAGTTACACGGCGGGGGAGCAGTACTTC
TRBJ2-2	TRBV6-1	-	-	CASSERTGANTGELFF	TGTGCCAGCAGTGAACGGACGGGGGCGAACACCGGGGAGCTGTTTTTT
TRBJ2-5	TRBV6-1	TRBD2	-	CASSEASGRQETQYF	TGTGCCAGCAGTGAAGCTAGCGGGCGCCAAGAGACCCAGTACTTC
TRBJ2-5	TRBV5-1	-	-	CASSLAGSETQYF	TGCGCCAGCAGCTTGGCGGGTTCGGAGACCCAGTACTTC
TRBJ1-3	TRBV5-4	-	-	CASSLAGMPGNTIYF	TGTGCCAGCAGCTTGGCTGGTATGCCTGGAAACACCATATATTTT
TRBJ1-5	TRBV5-4	-	few	CASSLGPSLRPQHF	TGTGCCAGCAGCTTGGGGCCGAGCCTTCGTCCCCAGCATTTT
TRBJ1-4	TRBV10-3	-	-	CAISVAAEKLFF	TGTGCCATCAGTGTGGCCGCCGAAAAACTGTTTTTT
TRBJ2-2	TRBV28	-	-	CASSLGDTYTGELFF	TGTGCCAGCAGTTTAGGGGACACGTACACCGGGGAGCTGTTTTTT
TRBJ2-7	TRBV29-1	-	once	CSVEIPTLSSYEQYF	TGCAGCGTTGAAATCCCCACCTTAAGCTCCTACGAGCAGTACTTC
TRBJ1-5	TRBV7-9	-	-	CASIKKQGGNQPQHF	TGTGCCAGCATCAAGAAACAGGGAGGGAATCAGCCCCAGCATTTT
TRBJ2-5	TRBV5-1	TRBD2	few	CASSPRTSGQETQYF	TGCGCCAGCAGCCCCCGGACTAGCGGTCAAGAGACCCAGTACTTC
TRBJ1-5	TRBV4-1	-	once	CASSQVVARVSNQPQHF	TGCGCCAGCAGCCAAGTTGTTGCTCGGGTTAGCAATCAGCCCCAGCATTTT
TRBJ2-4	TRBV6-5	TRBD1	-	CASSYQGQGSGNIQYF	TGTGCCAGCAGTTACCAGGGACAGGGGAGTGGAAACATTCAGTACTTC
TRBJ1-5	TRBV28	-	-	CASKGGDQPQHF	TGTGCCAGCAAAGGGGGGGATCAGCCCCAGCATTTT
TRBJ2-5	TRBV5-4	TRBD1	-	CASSLGDRGGTQYF	TGTGCCAGCAGCTTGGGGGACAGGGGAGGGACCCAGTACTTC
TRBJ2-7	TRBV7-2	-	-	CASSPQAVSYEQYF	TGTGCCAGCAGCCCCCAGGCGGTATCCTACGAGCAGTACTTC
TRBJ1-4	TRBV7-9	-	-	CASSLVTVLEKLFF	TGTGCCAGCAGCTTAGTAACAGTACTTGAAAAACTGTTTTTT
TRBJ1-2	TRBV19	TRBD1	-	CASSIDLDRADYGYTF	TGTGCCAGTAGTATAGATCTGGACAGGGCCGACTATGGCTACACCTTC
TRBJ2-1	TRBV18	TRBD2	once	CASSPPRTSTPRQFF	TGTGCCAGCTCACCACCGAGGACTAGCACCCCCAGGCAGTTCTTC
TRBJ2-7	TRBV5-1	-	-	CASSPGLSYEQYF	TGCGCCAGCAGCCCAGGACTGTCCTACGAGCAGTACTTC
TRBJ1-3	TRBV15	TRBD1	-	CATSRDLGDRARGNTIYF	TGTGCCACCAGCAGAGATCTGGGAGACAGGGCTAGAGGAAACACCATATATTTT
TRBJ2-3	TRBV7-9	TRBD1	once	CASSSGQGGTDTQYF	TGTGCCAGCAGCTCCGGACAGGGTGGGACAGATACGCAGTATTTT
TRBJ1-1	TRBV6-5	-	-	CASSMQGLDTEAFF	TGTGCCAGCAGTATGCAAGGATTGGACACTGAAGCTTTCTTT
TRBJ1-2	TRBV6-6	-	-	CASSLPGTNANYGYTF	TGTGCCAGCAGTTTACCCGGGACGAATGCTAACTATGGCTACACCTTC
TRBJ1-1	TRBV4-1	TRBD1	-	CASSLGQGAPNTEAFF	TGCGCCAGCAGCCTGGGACAGGGGGCGCCGAACACTGAAGCTTTCTTT